The 15 T cell receptor beta chains reported below all come from one sample, sequenced in a study of graft-versus-host responses after intestinal transplantation. Profiling relied on immunoSEQ multiplex PCR, and the TCRdb table lists in-frame clones only, not all of them. The sample lists about 81,000 clones, about 89% occurring once. Their antigens remain unidentified. The sequencing here drew on unstimulated CD4+ T cells sorted from spleen or lymph node cells, taken before intestinal transplant. The receptors come from a human donor who received an intestinal transplant.

The chain uses TRBV5-1 and TRBJ2-6, with D possibly TRBD2 on 6 matching bases. CDR1 SGHRS and CDR2 YFSETQ come from the germline V gene. The CDR3 sequence is 20 residues long. Deletions cut 0 bases from V and 0 bases from J, with 19 bases between. The CDR3 nucleotides read TGCGCCAGCAGCTTGGCCTTCGCGGGATCTTCTCTCTCTGGGGCCAACGTCCTGACTTTC. Translation: CASSLAFAGSSLSGANVLTF. Supplemented by reference TRBV5-1 and TRBJ2-6, the full variable domain reads KAGVTQTPRYLIKTRGQQVTLSCSPISGHRSVSWYQQTPGQGLQFLFEYFSETQRNKGNFPGRFSGRQFSNSRSEMNVSTLELGDSALYLCASSLAFAGSSLSGANVLTFGAGSRLTVL.

This chain uses TRBV27 with TRBJ2-7, with TRBD1 matching 7 bases. V shed 4 bases, J shed 1 base, and the junction held 7 bases outside the gene matches. Germline V lookup: CDR1 MNHEY, CDR2 SMNVEV (reference sequence). There are 15 residues in the CDR3. CDR3 in amino acids: CASSSRQGGSYEQYF. CDR3 bases: TGTGCCAGCAGTTCTCGACAGGGCGGGTCCTACGAGCAGTACTTC.

Notes on this clone: This CDR3 is also generated by other DNA sequences in the sample. DNA of the CDR3: TGTGCCAGCAGTTTAGGGGGGGGCTATGGCTACACCTTC. This sequence encodes CASSLGGGYGYTF. The chain uses TRBV28 and TRBJ1-2, with D possibly being TRBD1 (5 bases). V lost 2 bases, J lost 4 bases, and 8 bases lay in between. From germline, CDR1 is MDHEN and CDR2 SYDVKM. This CDR3 has 13 amino acids.

The chain employs TRBV4-1 and TRBJ2-1; tentatively, D is TRBD1 (6 bases). V was clipped by 0 bases and J by 0 bases, with 15 bases between them. The CDR3 is made up of 18 amino acids. Germline V gene sequence: CDR1 MGHRA, CDR2 YSYEKL. CDR3 amino acids: CASSQESPGASSYNEQFF. The CDR3 bases are TGCGCCAGCAGCCAAGAGTCGCCAGGGGCCAGCTCCTACAATGAGCAGTTCTTC.

DNA for the CDR3: TGTGCCAGCAGAGGTACAGGCCCTTATGGCTACACCTTC. As protein: CASRGTGPYGYTF. The V call is TRBV6-1, the J call TRBJ1-2, with D possibly matching TRBD1 (5 bases). This CDR3 contains 13 residues. Germline V lookup: CDR1 MNHNS, CDR2 SASEGT. Trimming removed 6 bases at V and 5 bases at J, with 13 bases between.

This chain connects TRBV6-5 to TRBJ1-2, with TRBD1 as a possible D gene (5 bases). The length of the CDR3 is 13 residues. Germline V CDR1 and CDR2: MNHEY, SVGAGI. Trimming took off 3 bases at V and 8 bases at J, with 13 bases between the two ends. CDR3: CASSYRGVGGYTF. In nucleotides, the CDR3 is TGTGCCAGCAGTTATCGGGGGGTAGGGGGCTACACCTTC.

This clone is a singleton in its sample. The chain recombines TRBV5-1 with TRBJ1-3; D possibly corresponds to TRBD1 (6 bases). The germline V and J ends were trimmed by 3 bases and 0 bases, with 10 bases remaining between them. The V gene's germline CDR1 is SGHRS and CDR2 YFSETQ. This CDR3 has 15 residues. CDR3 in DNA: TGCGCCAGCAGCTCTTCAGGGGCCTCTGGAAACACCATATATTTT. Amino acid sequence: CASSSSGASGNTIYF.

This clone was seen just once. V is TRBV5-1 and J is TRBJ2-1; TRBD1 matches 7 bases. Per germline, CDR1 SGHRS and CDR2 YFSETQ. The CDR3 extends over 15 amino acids. V lost 4 bases and J lost 8; bases outside the gene matches: 12. Written as DNA, the CDR3 is TGCGCCAGCAGCCTCGCCCCCACAGGGGTGGATGAGCAGTTCTTC. Protein: CASSLAPTGVDEQFF.

The chain links TRBV9 to TRBJ2-1; 10 bases are a match to TRBD2. Germline V gene data show CDR1 as SGDLS and CDR2 as YYNGEE. Unmatched junction bases numbered 6, after V lost 0 bases and J lost 9 bases. The CDR3 is 15 residues long. The CDR3 loop is CASSVGSGGGSEQFF. CDR3 DNA: TGTGCCAGCAGCGTAGGGAGCGGGGGGGGTAGTGAGCAGTTCTTC.

This clone was detected a few times. The chain joins TRBV12-5 to TRBJ2-2; 7 bases are a match to TRBD2. The trim removed 2 bases at V and 4 bases at J, leaving 10 bases unmatched. Germline-derived CDR1 and CDR2 are LGHNT and FRNRAP. The CDR3 loop spans 17 amino acids. CDR3: CASGLPSGGVGTGELFF. CDR3 nucleotide sequence: TGTGCTAGTGGTTTGCCCTCTGGGGGGGTTGGCACCGGGGAGCTGTTTTTT.

The V and J genes are TRBV11-2 and TRBJ1-4; perhaps TRBD1 as D (5 bases). V lost 1 base to trimming and J lost 4 bases, with 7 bases between them. Germline CDR1 is SGHAT and CDR2 is FQNNGV. This CDR3 contains 14 residues. The chain's CDR3 is CASSLGQGNEKLFF. CDR3 bases: TGTGCCAGCAGCTTAGGGCAGGGTAATGAAAAACTGTTTTTT. The full variable domain, completed using reference TRBV11-2 and TRBJ1-4, is EAGVAQSPRYKIIEKRQSVAFWCNPISGHATLYWYQQILGQGPKLLIQFQNNGVVDDSQLPKDRFSAERLKGVDSTLKIQPAKLEDSAVYLCASSLGQGNEKLFFGSGTQLSVL.

This CDR3 reads CASSPGPGLAGSSYEQYF. The CDR3 DNA is TGTGCCAGCAGCCCCGGTCCGGGACTAGCGGGAAGCTCCTACGAGCAGTACTTC. The chain has TRBV5-4 and TRBJ2-7, with 13 bases identical to TRBD2. Germline trimming cut 4 bases from V and 0 bases from J; bases unmatched to any gene: 10. The CDR3 sequence is 18 residues long. Germline lookup yields CDR1 SGHNT and CDR2 YYREEE (reference sequence).

The CDR3 spells CATSRDMSGGALEQYF. DNA of the CDR3: TGTGCCACCAGCAGAGATATGAGCGGGGGGGCCTTAGAGCAGTACTTC. The chain carries TRBV15 and TRBJ2-7; 10 bases align to TRBD2. With 0 bases clipped from V and 7 bases from J, the junction kept 9 bases outside the gene matches. Per germline, CDR1 LNHNV and CDR2 YYDKDF (reference sequence). The CDR3 is 16 amino acids.

There are a few counts of this clone. CDR3 coding DNA: TGTGCCAGCAGTGAAACAACAGGGGGCTACGAGCAGTACTTC. It translates to CASSETTGGYEQYF. V and J are TRBV6-1 and TRBJ2-7; TRBD1 matches 8 bases. The CDR3 length is 14 residues. Germline CDR1 MNHNS, CDR2 SASEGT. With 2 bases clipped from V and 3 bases from J, the junction kept 3 bases outside the gene matches.

The rearrangement uses TRBV14 and TRBJ1-2, with 8 positions matching TRBD1. CDR1 SGHDN and CDR2 FVKESK come from the germline V gene. J gave up 8 bases and V 6 bases, and 11 bases lay outside the gene matches. This CDR3 region has 14 residues. In nucleotides, the CDR3 is TGTGCCAGCAGTCTACTTGACAGGGGTGGCGGCTACACCTTC. Its protein product is CASSLLDRGGGYTF.